The 12 T cell receptor beta chains reported below all come from one sample, sequenced in a study of metastatic and nonmetastatic thyroid tumors. Treatment of any kind had been given to no patient before thyroid surgery. TCRdb reprocessed the PCR reads using MiXCR. The sample lists some 35,000 clones, about 29% seen once, with approximately 8% in the top ten. The source material was blood. These receptors were collected from a female donor with papillary thyroid cancer or a benign thyroid nodule (not recorded which). Some clones in this sample may be carry-over from other donors' samples.

Regarding this clone: At one end the junction does not follow the germline gene, possibly because of a read error. This rearrangement joins TRBV6-4 to TRBJ1-5; D is unclear. CDR1 and CDR2 from the germline V gene are MRHNA and SNTAGT. CDR3 length equals 13 residues. The CDR3 protein is CARSDELDQPQHF. The DNA for the CDR3 is TGTGCCAGGAGTGACGAGCTGGATCAGCCCCAGCATTTT.

This clone was seen only once. V and J are TRBV9 and TRBJ2-1; 9 bases are shared with TRBD1. This CDR3 is built from 13 residues. The germline CDR1 and CDR2 sequences are SGDLS and YYNGEE. Unmatched junction bases numbered 4, after V lost 4 bases and J lost 8 bases. CDR3 in amino acids: CASSSTGGDEQFF. In DNA, the CDR3 is TGTGCCAGCAGCTCAACAGGGGGCGATGAGCAGTTCTTC.

This clone was observed a handful of times. The chain links TRBV6-1 to TRBJ1-2; D uncertain. Germline CDR1 MNHNS, CDR2 SASEGT. The length of the CDR3 is 12 residues. The V end lost 6 bases, the J end lost 8 bases, and 13 bases lay between the germline ends. CDR3 DNA sequence: TGTGCCAGCAGGGTTCTACTAGGAGGCTACACCTTC. Its translation: CASRVLLGGYTF.

About this clone itself: Other nucleotide sequences in the sample specify the same CDR3. V usage is TRBV7-3 and J usage is TRBJ2-5; D remains ambiguous. The CDR3 covers 15 residues. The germline V gene encodes CDR1 SGHTA and CDR2 FQGTGA. V was cut by 5 bases and J by 0 bases, with 13 bases left in between. In DNA, the CDR3 is TGTGCCAGCAGCACATGGGGATTGTACCAAGAGACCCAGTACTTC. This codes for CASSTWGLYQETQYF.

This clone showed up many times. The chain joins TRBV7-6 to TRBJ2-1; 15 bases agree with TRBD2. Trimming cost V 4 bases and J 0 bases; bases outside gene matches: 4. The CDR3 loop spans 18 amino acids. Germline loops: CDR1 SGHVS, CDR2 FNYEAQ. CDR3 nucleotides: TGTGCCAGCAGCTCGGGACTAGCGGGAGGTATCTCCTACAATGAGCAGTTCTTC. Encoded protein: CASSSGLAGGISYNEQFF.

This chain joins TRBV6-5 and TRBJ2-1; 8 positions match TRBD2. Germline CDR1 MNHEY, CDR2 SVGAGI. The CDR3 covers 15 residues. V shed 7 bases and J 9 bases; nucleotides not matched to a gene: 14. The CDR3: CASTKQGTAGGEQFF. CDR3 DNA sequence: TGTGCCAGCACCAAACAGGGAACGGCGGGGGGTGAGCAGTTCTTC.

Ten or more counts support this clone. V gene TRBV27 combines with J gene TRBJ2-2, with TRBD1 matching 8 bases. CDR3 length: 14 amino acids. CDR1 and CDR2 (germline): MNHEY, SMNVEV (reference sequence). Losses at the gene ends were 6 bases for V and 3 bases for J; bases not matched to a gene: 3. The CDR3 bases are TGTGCCAGCAGGAGGACAGGGTACACCGGGGAGCTGTTTTTT. Protein: CASRRTGYTGELFF.

The table lists this clone with many counts. The gene calls are TRBV30 and TRBJ1-1; 8 bases align to TRBD1. Trimming cost V 1 base and J 0 bases; bases outside gene matches: 10. Per germline, CDR1 GTSNPN and CDR2 SVGIG (reference sequence). The CDR3 contains 17 residues. CDR3 amino acids: CAWSARQGSFMNTEAFF. CDR3 bases: TGTGCCTGGAGTGCTCGACAGGGGTCGTTCATGAACACTGAAGCTTTCTTT.

The rearrangement uses TRBV7-6 and TRBJ2-7; 9 bases agree with TRBD1. Trimming took 4 bases from V and 4 from J; bases not matched to a gene: 11. CDR3 length: 16 amino acids. CDR1 and CDR2 from the germline V gene are SGHVS and FNYEAQ. CDR3 in DNA: TGTGCCAGCAGCTCAGAAGGGGGACAGGGAGGATACGAGCAGTACTTC. Its translation: CASSSEGGQGGYEQYF.

Remarks on this clone: This may be a read error: a much more frequent sequence differs by one nucleotide. The V call is TRBV9, the J call TRBJ2-7; possible D gene TRBD2, 6 bases. The J call could be wrong; TRBJ2-5 is a better fit for the DNA end. The CDR3 runs to 15 residues. Germline CDR1 is SGDLS and CDR2 is YYNGEE. Written as DNA, the CDR3 is TGTGCCAGCAGCGTAGATGGTAGCGGCCAAGAGACCCAGTACTTC. It translates to CASSVDGSGQETQYF.

This clone was detected a few times. The chain uses TRBV27 and TRBJ2-3, with a tentative D call TRBD2 (6 bases). Trimming left V 7 bases short and J 7 bases short, with 15 bases between. There are 13 residues in the CDR3. The germline CDR1 and CDR2 sequences are MNHEY and SMNVEV (reference sequence). The chain's CDR3 is CASIGMGGYTQYF. Written as DNA, the CDR3 is TGTGCCAGCATAGGAATGGGGGGATATACGCAGTATTTT.

On this clone: Mismatch with germline at one junction end may stem from a read error. V is TRBV15 and J is TRBJ2-1, with a possible D match to TRBD1 (5 bases). From germline, CDR1 is LNHNV and CDR2 YYDKDF (reference sequence). This CDR3 has 12 residues. In DNA form, the CDR3 reads TGTGCCGCAGGGCGACCCCACAATGGGCAGTTCTTC. It translates to CAAGRPHNGQFF.